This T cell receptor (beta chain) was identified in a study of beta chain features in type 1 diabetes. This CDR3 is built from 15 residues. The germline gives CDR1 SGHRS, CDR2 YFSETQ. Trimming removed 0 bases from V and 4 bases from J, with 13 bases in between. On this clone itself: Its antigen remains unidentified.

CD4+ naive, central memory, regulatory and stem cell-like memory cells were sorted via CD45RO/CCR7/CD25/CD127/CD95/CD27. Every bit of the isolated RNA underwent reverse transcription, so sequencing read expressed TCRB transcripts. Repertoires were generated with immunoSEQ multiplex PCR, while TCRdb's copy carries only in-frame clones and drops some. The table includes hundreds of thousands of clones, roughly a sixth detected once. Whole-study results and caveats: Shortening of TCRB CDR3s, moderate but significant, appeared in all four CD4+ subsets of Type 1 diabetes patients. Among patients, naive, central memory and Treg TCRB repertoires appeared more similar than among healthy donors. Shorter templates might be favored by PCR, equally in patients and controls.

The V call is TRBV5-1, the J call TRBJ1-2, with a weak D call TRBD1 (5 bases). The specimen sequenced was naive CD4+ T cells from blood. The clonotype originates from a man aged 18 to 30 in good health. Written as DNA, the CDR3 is TGCGCCAGCAGCTTGGACCCAACAGGAATCTATGGCTACACCTTC. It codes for CASSLDPTGIYGYTF.